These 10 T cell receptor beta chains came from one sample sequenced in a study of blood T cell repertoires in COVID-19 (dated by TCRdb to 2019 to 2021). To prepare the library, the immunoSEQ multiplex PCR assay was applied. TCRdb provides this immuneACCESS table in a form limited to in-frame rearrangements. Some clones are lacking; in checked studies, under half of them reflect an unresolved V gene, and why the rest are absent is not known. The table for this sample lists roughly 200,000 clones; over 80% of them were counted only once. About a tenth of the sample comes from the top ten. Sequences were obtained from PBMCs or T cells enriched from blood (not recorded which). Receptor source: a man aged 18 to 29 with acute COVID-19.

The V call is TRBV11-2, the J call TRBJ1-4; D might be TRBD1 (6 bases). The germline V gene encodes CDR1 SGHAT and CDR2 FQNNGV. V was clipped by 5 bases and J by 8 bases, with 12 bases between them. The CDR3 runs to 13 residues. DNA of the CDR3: TGTGCCAGCAGCCCAGGGACAACCGAAAAACTGTTTTTT. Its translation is CASSPGTTEKLFF.

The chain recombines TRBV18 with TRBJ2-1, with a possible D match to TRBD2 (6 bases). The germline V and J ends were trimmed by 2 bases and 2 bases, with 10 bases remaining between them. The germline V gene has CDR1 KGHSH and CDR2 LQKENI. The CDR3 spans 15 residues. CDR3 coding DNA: TGTGCCAGCTCACCAGGAGGGACCCCCTACAATGAGCAGTTCTTC. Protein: CASSPGGTPYNEQFF.

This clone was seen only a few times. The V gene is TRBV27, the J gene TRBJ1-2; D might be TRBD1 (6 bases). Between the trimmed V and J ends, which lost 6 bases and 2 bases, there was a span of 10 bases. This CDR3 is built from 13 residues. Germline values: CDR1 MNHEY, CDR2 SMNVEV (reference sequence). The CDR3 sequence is CASSRTENYGYTF. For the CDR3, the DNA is TGTGCCAGCAGCCGGACAGAGAACTATGGCTACACCTTC.

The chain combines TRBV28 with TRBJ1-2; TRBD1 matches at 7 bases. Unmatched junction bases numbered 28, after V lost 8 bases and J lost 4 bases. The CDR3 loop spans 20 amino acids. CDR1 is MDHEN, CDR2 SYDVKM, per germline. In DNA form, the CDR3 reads TGTGCCAGCTCAGTCTCGGGCCCGGCTAGGGTTTATGGACAGGTCTATGGCTACACCTTC. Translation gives CASSVSGPARVYGQVYGYTF.

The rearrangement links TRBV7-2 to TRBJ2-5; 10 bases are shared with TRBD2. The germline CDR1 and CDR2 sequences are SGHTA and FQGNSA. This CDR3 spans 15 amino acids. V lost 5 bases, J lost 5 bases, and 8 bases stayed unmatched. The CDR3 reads CASSHASGSSETQYF. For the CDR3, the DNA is TGTGCCAGCAGCCACGCTAGCGGGAGTAGCGAGACCCAGTACTTC.

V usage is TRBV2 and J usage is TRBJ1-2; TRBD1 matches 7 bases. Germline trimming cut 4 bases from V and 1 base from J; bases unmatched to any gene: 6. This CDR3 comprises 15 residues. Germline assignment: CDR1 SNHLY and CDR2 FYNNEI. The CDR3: CASSAGTAINYGYTF. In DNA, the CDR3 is TGTGCCAGCAGTGCCGGGACAGCGATTAACTATGGCTACACCTTC.

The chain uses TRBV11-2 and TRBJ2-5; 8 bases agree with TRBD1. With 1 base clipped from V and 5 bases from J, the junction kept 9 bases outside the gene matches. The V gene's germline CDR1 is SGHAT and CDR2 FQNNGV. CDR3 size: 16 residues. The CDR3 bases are TGTGCCAGCAGCTTAGCGGCAGGGGGCTTTCTGGAGACCCAGTACTTC. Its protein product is CASSLAAGGFLETQYF.

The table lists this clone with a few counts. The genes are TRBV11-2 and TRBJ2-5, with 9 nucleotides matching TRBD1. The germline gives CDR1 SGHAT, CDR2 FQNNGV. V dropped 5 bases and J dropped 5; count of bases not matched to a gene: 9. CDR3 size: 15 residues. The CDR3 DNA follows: TGTGCCAGCAGCCCCACACAGGGGGCTCGGGAGACCCAGTACTTC. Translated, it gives CASSPTQGARETQYF.

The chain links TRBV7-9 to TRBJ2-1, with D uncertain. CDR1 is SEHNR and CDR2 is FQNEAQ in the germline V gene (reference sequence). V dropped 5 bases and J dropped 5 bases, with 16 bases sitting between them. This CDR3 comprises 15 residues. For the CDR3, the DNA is TGTGCCAGCAGCCAGACACCTACGACGGACAATGAGCAGTTCTTC. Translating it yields CASSQTPTTDNEQFF.

The CDR3 sequence: CASSASGNQPQHF. The DNA for the CDR3 is TGTGCCAGCAGTGCCTCAGGCAATCAGCCCCAGCATTTT. The chain is built from TRBV7-9 and TRBJ1-5; no reliable D call. The CDR3 loop spans 13 amino acids. V was shortened by 6 bases and J by 2 bases, with 8 bases between the two germline ends. Germline V gene sequence: CDR1 SEHNR, CDR2 FQNEAQ (reference sequence).